This TCR beta chain was captured in a study of OX40 agonist ivuxolimab in advanced cancers. Study-wide context: Ivuxolimab was an agonistic, fully human IgG2 monoclonal antibody directed against OX40 (CD134), a costimulatory receptor. Intravenous ivuxolimab was administered to patients every 2 weeks at six dose levels: 0.01, 0.1, 0.3, 1.5, 3 and 10 mg/kg. Of the roughly 51 patients in dose escalation, 19 had hepatocellular carcinoma, about 15 had melanoma, 9 had renal cell carcinoma and 9 had head and neck cancer. The dose-escalation cohort was around 84% male with a mean age of about 58 years, ranging from roughly 23 to 79. Patients were allowed to have had prior anti-PD-1, anti-PD-L1 or anti-CTLA-4 therapy, and approximately 40% of the dose-escalation patients had been treated with checkpoint inhibitors. Three dose-escalation patients achieved partial responses, one with hepatocellular carcinoma and two with cutaneous melanoma. Peripheral TCRbeta sequencing was intended to test whether TCR sequence diversity was altered and clonal T-cell expansion was caused by ivuxolimab. The paper covers the monotherapy dose-escalation part of the phase I ivuxolimab trial, which included N of about 50 patients. On the study overall, not on this receptor specifically: In partial responders in the 0.1-3.0 mg/kg groups, normalized peripheral clonal expansion was found to be among the lowest, especially among CD8+ T cells. Low levels of normalized T-cell clonal expansion were also seen in some nonresponding patients. The antigen specificity of the clonally expanded peripheral T cells was not determined. After ivuxolimab, CD8+ T cells had more expanded clones than CD4+ T cells on average. At doses from 0.1 to 3.0 mg/kg, clonal expansion was seen in both CD4+ and CD8+ blood T cells between baseline and week 6.

A note on this clone: Its target antigen remains unknown. Per-nucleotide qualities are absent, and no much larger clonotype sits a single base away.

Genomic DNA was extracted from sorted cells for sequencing of the TCRbeta CDR3 region. TCRbeta CDR3 regions were sequenced using the immunoSEQ Assay. In TCRdb, the immuneACCESS table is reduced to in-frame sequences with V and J assigned. These tables do not hold every clone; where another copy was compared, an unresolved V gene accounts for under half, and the others remain unexplained. This sample gives 50,000 to 80,000 clones in total; about 80% of them show up just once. Clones ranked in the top ten supply about 2.2% of the sample. V drops 3 bases and J drops 6 bases, leaving 11 bases in between. Per the germline V gene (reference sequence), LNHDA is the CDR1 and SQIVND is the CDR2. The CDR3 holds 13 amino acids from the cysteine to the phenylalanine. The only DNA kept is the CDR3, 39 bases in frame from the first base. The trial excluded patients who had a history of autoimmune disease or who were on systemic immunosuppression. In every dose cohort, peripheral blood was drawn for TCR sequencing at baseline, cycle 4 day 1, and cycle 7 day 1. The samples were drawn from a first-in-human, open-label, multicenter phase I dose-escalation trial of ivuxolimab. Adults with locally advanced or metastatic melanoma, renal cell, hepatocellular, or head and neck squamous cell carcinoma were enrolled in the trial. Before TCR sequencing, CD4+ T cells and CD8+ T cells were sorted from peripheral blood as separate populations.

In this chain, TRBV19 is recombined with TRBJ1-2; the D gene is perhaps TRBD1, on 6 matching bases. The sequence came from an adult with an advanced solid tumor such as melanoma, head and neck, liver or kidney cancer. Sequencing used CD4+ or CD8+ T cells sorted from blood, obtained in a trial of the OX40 agonist ivuxolimab. The DNA is TGTGCCAGTAGTATTTTACAGGGCAATGGCTACACCTTC. This is translated as CASSILQGNGYTF.